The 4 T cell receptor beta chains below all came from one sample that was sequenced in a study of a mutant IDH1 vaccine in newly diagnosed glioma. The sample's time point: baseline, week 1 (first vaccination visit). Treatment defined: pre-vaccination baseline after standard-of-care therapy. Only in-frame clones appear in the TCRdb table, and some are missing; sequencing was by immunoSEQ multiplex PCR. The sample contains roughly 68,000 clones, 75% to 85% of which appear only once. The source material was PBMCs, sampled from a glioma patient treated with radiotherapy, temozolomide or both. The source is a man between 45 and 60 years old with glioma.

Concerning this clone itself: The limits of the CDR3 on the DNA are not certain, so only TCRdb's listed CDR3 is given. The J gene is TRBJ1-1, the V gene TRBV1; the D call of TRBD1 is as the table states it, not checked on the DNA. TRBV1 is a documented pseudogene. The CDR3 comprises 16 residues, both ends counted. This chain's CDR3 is CTSSGQGWGSGTEAFF.

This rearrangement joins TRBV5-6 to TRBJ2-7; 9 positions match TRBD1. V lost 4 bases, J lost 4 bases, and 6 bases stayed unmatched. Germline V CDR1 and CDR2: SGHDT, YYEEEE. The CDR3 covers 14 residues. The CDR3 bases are TGTGCCAGCAGCGTCGGGACAGGGTCATACGAGCAGTACTTC. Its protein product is CASSVGTGSYEQYF.

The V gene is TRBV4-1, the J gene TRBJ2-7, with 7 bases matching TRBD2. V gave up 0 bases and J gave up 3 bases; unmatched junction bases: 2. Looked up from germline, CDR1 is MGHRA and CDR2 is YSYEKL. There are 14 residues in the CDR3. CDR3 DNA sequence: TGCGCCAGCAGCCAAGATCCGGGGGGCTACGAGCAGTACTTC. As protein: CASSQDPGGYEQYF.

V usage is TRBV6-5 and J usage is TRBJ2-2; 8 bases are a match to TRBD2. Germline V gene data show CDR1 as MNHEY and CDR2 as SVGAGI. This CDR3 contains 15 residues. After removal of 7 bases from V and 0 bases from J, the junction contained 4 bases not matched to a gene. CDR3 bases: TGTGCCAGCACTAGCGGGTTCGCGAACACCGGGGAGCTGTTTTTT. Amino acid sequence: CASTSGFANTGELFF.